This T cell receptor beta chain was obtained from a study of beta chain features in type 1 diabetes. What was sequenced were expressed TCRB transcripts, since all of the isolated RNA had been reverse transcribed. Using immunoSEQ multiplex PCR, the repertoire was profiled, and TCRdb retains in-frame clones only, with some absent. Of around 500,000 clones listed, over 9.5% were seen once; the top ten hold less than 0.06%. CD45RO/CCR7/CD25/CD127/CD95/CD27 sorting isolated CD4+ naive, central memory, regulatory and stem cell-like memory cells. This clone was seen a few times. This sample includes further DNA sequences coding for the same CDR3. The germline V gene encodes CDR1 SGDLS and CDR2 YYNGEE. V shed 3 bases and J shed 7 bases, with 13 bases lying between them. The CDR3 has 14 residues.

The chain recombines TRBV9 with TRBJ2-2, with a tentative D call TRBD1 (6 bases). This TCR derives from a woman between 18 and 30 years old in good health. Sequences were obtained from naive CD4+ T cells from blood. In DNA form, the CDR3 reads TGTGCCAGCAGCGCCCAGGGGCGGAGCGGGGAGCTGTTTTTT. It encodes CASSAQGRSGELFF.